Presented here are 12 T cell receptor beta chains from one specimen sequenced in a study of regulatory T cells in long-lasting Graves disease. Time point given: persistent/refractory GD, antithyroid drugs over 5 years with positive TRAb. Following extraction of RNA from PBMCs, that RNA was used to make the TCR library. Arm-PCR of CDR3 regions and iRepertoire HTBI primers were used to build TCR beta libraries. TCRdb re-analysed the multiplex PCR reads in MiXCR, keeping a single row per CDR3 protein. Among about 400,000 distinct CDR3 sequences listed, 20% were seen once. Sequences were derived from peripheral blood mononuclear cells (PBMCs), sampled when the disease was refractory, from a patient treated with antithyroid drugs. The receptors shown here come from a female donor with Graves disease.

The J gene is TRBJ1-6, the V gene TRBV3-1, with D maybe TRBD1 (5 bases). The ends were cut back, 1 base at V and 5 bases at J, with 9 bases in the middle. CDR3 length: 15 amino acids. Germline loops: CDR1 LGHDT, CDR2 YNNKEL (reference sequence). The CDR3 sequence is CASSQGGSDNSPLHF. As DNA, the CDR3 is TGTGCCAGCAGCCAAGGGGGCTCGGATAATTCACCCCTCCACTTT. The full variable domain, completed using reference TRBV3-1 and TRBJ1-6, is DTAVSQTPKYLVTQMGNDKSIKCEQNLGHDTMYWYKQDSKKFLKIMFSYNNKELIINETVPNRFSPKSPDKAHLNLHINSLELGDSAVYFCASSQGGSDNSPLHFGNGTRLTVT.

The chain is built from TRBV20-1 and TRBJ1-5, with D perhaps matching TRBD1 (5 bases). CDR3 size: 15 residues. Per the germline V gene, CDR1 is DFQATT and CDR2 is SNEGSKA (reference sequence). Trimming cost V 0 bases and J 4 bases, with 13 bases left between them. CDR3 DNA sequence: TGCAGTGCTAGAGATCGAAGGCAGGGTAATCAGCCCCAGCATTTT. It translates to CSARDRRQGNQPQHF.

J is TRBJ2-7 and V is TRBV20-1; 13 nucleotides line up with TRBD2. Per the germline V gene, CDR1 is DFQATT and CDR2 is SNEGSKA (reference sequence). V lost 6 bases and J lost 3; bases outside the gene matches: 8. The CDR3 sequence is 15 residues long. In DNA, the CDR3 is TGCAGTGCCCCGGAGGGACTAGCGGGAAGCTACGAGCAGTACTTC. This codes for CSAPEGLAGSYEQYF.

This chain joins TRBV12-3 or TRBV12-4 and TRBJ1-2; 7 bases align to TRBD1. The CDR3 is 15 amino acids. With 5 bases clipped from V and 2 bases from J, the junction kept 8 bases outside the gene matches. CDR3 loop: CASSPHVRGNYGYTF. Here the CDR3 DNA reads TGTGCCAGCAGTCCTCATGTCAGGGGGAACTATGGCTACACCTTC.

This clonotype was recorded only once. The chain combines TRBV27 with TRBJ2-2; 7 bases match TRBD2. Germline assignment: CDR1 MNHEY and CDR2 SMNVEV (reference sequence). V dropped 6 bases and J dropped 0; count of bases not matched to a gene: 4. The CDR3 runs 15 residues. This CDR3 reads CASRRGLANTGELFF. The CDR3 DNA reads TGTGCCAGCAGACGAGGACTAGCGAACACCGGGGAGCTGTTTTTT.

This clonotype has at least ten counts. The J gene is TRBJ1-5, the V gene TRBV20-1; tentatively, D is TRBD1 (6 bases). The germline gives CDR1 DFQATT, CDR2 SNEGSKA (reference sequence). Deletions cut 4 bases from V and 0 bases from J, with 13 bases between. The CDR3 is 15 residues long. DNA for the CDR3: TGCAGTGCTACCCAGGACAGCCGTAGCAATCAGCCCCAGCATTTT. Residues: CSATQDSRSNQPQHF.

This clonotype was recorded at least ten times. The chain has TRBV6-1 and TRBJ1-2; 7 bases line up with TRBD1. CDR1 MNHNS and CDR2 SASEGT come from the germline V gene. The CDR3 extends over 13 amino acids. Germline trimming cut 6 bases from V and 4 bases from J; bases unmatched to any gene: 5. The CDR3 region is CASRDRNFYGYTF. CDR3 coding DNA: TGTGCCAGCAGGGACAGGAACTTCTATGGCTACACCTTC.

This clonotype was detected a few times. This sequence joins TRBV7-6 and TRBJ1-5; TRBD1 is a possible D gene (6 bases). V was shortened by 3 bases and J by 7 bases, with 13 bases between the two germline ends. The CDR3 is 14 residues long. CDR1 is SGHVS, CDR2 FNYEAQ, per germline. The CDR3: CASSFGGPDQPQHF. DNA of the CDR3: TGTGCCAGCAGCTTCGGGGGGCCTGACCAGCCCCAGCATTTT.

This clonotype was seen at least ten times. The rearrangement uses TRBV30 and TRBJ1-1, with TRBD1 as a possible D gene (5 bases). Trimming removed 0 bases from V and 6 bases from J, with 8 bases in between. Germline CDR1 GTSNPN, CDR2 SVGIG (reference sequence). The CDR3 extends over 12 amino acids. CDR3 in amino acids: CAWSVRGAEAFF. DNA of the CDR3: TGTGCCTGGAGTGTACGGGGGGCTGAAGCTTTCTTT. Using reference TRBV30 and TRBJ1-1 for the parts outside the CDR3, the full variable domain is SQTIHQWPATLVQPVGSPLSLECTVEGTSNPNLYWYRQAAGRGLQLLFYSVGIGQISSEVPQNLSASRPQDRQFILSSKKLLLSDSGFYLCAWSVRGAEAFFGQGTRLTVV.

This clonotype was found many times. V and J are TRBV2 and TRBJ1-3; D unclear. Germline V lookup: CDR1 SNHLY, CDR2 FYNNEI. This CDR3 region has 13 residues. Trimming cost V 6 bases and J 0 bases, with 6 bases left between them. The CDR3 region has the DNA TGTGCCAGCAGCGCAAGCTCTGGAAACACCATATATTTT. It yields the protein CASSASSGNTIYF.

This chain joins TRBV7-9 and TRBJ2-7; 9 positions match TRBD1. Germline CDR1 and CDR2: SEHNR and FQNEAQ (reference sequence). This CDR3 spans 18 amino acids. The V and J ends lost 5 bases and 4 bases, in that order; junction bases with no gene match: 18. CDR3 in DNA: TGTGCCAGCAGCGGAAGCAGGGGGACAGGGAGTGGGGTGTACGAGCAGTACTTC. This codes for CASSGSRGTGSGVYEQYF.

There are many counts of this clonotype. CDR3 nucleotide sequence: TGTGCCAGCAGCCATTGGGAGGGCCAAGAGACCCAGTACTTC. The encoded protein is CASSHWEGQETQYF. This chain links TRBV3-1 with TRBJ2-5; 7 bases align to TRBD2. The germline V gene has CDR1 LGHDT and CDR2 YNNKEL (reference sequence). Unmatched junction bases numbered 2, after V lost 3 bases and J lost 1 base. The CDR3 consists of 14 residues.